This is a list of T cell receptor beta chains from one sample in a study of Ad26.COV2.S vaccination and SARS-CoV-2 variants. The data were produced by immunoSEQ multiplex PCR, yet TCRdb's version contains in-frame clones alone and is incomplete. The sample carries 200,000 to 300,000 clones, approximately 88% recorded once. The sample in question was peripheral blood, obtained in a trial of Ad26.COV2.S vaccine versus placebo. The receptors were sampled from a person between 18 and 65 years old who received the Ad26.COV2.S COVID-19 vaccine or a placebo. CDR3s include the opening cysteine and the closing phenylalanine or tryptophan. Each record gives: J gene, clone size, V gene, D gene, CDR3 DNA, CDR3 protein. The D gene is left open where the match is weak. Only some rows state a clone size, as once, few, many or a class for expanded clones.

j_gene: TRBJ2-7
abundance: once
v_gene: TRBV4-1
d_gene: -
CDR3nt: TGCGCCAGCAGCCAAGAAGGCAGCCCCTACGAGCAGTACTTC
CDR3aa: CASSQEGSPYEQYF

j_gene: TRBJ1-2
abundance: -
v_gene: TRBV12-5
d_gene: -
CDR3nt: TGTGCTTTAGGAGGCTACACCTTC
CDR3aa: CALGGYTF

j_gene: TRBJ2-1
abundance: -
v_gene: TRBV7-3
d_gene: -
CDR3nt: TGTGCCAGCAGCCTGTCCCGTTTGGATGAGCAGTTCTTC
CDR3aa: CASSLSRLDEQFF

j_gene: TRBJ2-7
abundance: -
v_gene: TRBV28
d_gene: -
CDR3nt: TGTGCCAGCCCCGAAGGAGAGGGGGGACCGCCGTACGAGCAGTACTTC
CDR3aa: CASPEGEGGPPYEQYF

j_gene: TRBJ2-3
abundance: -
v_gene: TRBV3-1/TRBV3-2
d_gene: TRBD2
CDR3nt: TGTGCCAGCAGCCCTTCGGGACTAGCGGCATCTAGCACAGATACGCAGTATTTT
CDR3aa: CASSPSGLAASSTDTQYF

j_gene: TRBJ1-1
abundance: -
v_gene: TRBV18
d_gene: -
CDR3nt: TGTGCCAGCTCAGCCAATCCCAACACTGAAGCTTTCTTT
CDR3aa: CASSANPNTEAFF

j_gene: TRBJ2-7
abundance: once
v_gene: TRBV9
d_gene: TRBD1
CDR3nt: TGTGCCAGCAGCGTCGGGACAGTCTCAGGATACGAGCAGTACTTC
CDR3aa: CASSVGTVSGYEQYF

j_gene: TRBJ1-5
abundance: -
v_gene: TRBV12-3/TRBV12-4
d_gene: -
CDR3nt: TGTGCCAGCAGTGGGGGGGTGGGTCAGCCCCAGCATTTT
CDR3aa: CASSGGVGQPQHF

j_gene: TRBJ1-2
abundance: once
v_gene: TRBV6-5
d_gene: -
CDR3nt: TGTGCCAGCAGTTACTCAACGAGGGGGGGGCGAAGCTACACCTTC
CDR3aa: CASSYSTRGGRSYTF

j_gene: TRBJ2-7
abundance: -
v_gene: TRBV7-3
d_gene: -
CDR3nt: TGTGCCAGCAGCTTAACCGGTGGGTACGAGCAGTACTTC
CDR3aa: CASSLTGGYEQYF

j_gene: TRBJ2-7
abundance: once
v_gene: TRBV4-2
d_gene: -
CDR3nt: TGTGCCAGCAGCCAAGAAGCGGGCTCCTCCTACGAGCAGTACTTC
CDR3aa: CASSQEAGSSYEQYF

j_gene: TRBJ2-4
abundance: -
v_gene: TRBV6-5
d_gene: -
CDR3nt: TGTGCCAGCAGTTACCATCGGGGGCCCAAAAACATTCAGTACTTC
CDR3aa: CASSYHRGPKNIQYF

j_gene: TRBJ2-1
abundance: -
v_gene: TRBV4-1
d_gene: TRBD1
CDR3nt: TGCGCCAGCAGCCAAATAGACAGGGGGCGAGGGGGTGAGCAGTTCTTC
CDR3aa: CASSQIDRGRGGEQFF

j_gene: TRBJ2-5
abundance: -
v_gene: TRBV4-2
d_gene: TRBD2
CDR3nt: TGTGCCAGCAGCCAAGGCACTAGCGGAGAGACCCAGTACTTC
CDR3aa: CASSQGTSGETQYF

j_gene: TRBJ1-2
abundance: -
v_gene: TRBV29-1
d_gene: -
CDR3nt: TGCAGCGTTGAAGATCCCGGGGGCTATCACTATGGCTACACCTTC
CDR3aa: CSVEDPGGYHYGYTF

j_gene: TRBJ2-3
abundance: -
v_gene: TRBV4-2
d_gene: -
CDR3nt: TGTGCCAGCAGCCAAGGCGGGGCCACCAGCACAGATACGCAGTATTTT
CDR3aa: CASSQGGATSTDTQYF

j_gene: TRBJ2-3
abundance: -
v_gene: TRBV18
d_gene: -
CDR3nt: TGTGCCAGCTCACCGCTTGGGGCAGATACGCAGTATTTT
CDR3aa: CASSPLGADTQYF

j_gene: TRBJ2-7
abundance: -
v_gene: TRBV6-5
d_gene: -
CDR3nt: TGTGCCAGCAGAGGCGCCCGACGAGGGGAGCAGTACTTC
CDR3aa: CASRGARRGEQYF

j_gene: TRBJ2-3
abundance: -
v_gene: TRBV29-1
d_gene: TRBD1
CDR3nt: TGCAGCGTTGAGCGTCGGACAGGGGATTTTACAGATACGCAGTATTTT
CDR3aa: CSVERRTGDFTDTQYF

j_gene: TRBJ2-7
abundance: -
v_gene: TRBV6-5
d_gene: -
CDR3nt: TGTGCCAGCAGTAGCCCTCGTAGGGGCCACGGGGAGCAGTACTTC
CDR3aa: CASSSPRRGHGEQYF

j_gene: TRBJ1-3
abundance: -
v_gene: TRBV19
d_gene: -
CDR3nt: TGTGCCAGCTCACGGGGTACAACCAACTCTGGAAACACCATATATTTT
CDR3aa: CASSRGTTNSGNTIYF

j_gene: TRBJ2-1
abundance: -
v_gene: TRBV4-3
d_gene: TRBD1
CDR3nt: TGCGCCAGCAGCCAAGAGGGACAGGGGGCGAGTGAGCAGTTCTTC
CDR3aa: CASSQEGQGASEQFF

j_gene: TRBJ2-7
abundance: -
v_gene: TRBV27
d_gene: TRBD2
CDR3nt: TGTGCCAGCAGTTTAAGCGGGATAAGAAACGAGCAGTACTTC
CDR3aa: CASSLSGIRNEQYF

j_gene: TRBJ2-1
abundance: -
v_gene: TRBV7-8
d_gene: TRBD1
CDR3nt: TGTGCCAGCAGCCGAAACCCAGGGGGCGCTTACAATGAGCAGTTCTTC
CDR3aa: CASSRNPGGAYNEQFF

j_gene: TRBJ2-1
abundance: -
v_gene: TRBV3-1/TRBV3-2
d_gene: TRBD2
CDR3nt: TGTGCCAGCAGCCAAGGGACTAGCGGGGGGTGGGAGCAGTTCTTC
CDR3aa: CASSQGTSGGWEQFF

j_gene: TRBJ2-6
abundance: -
v_gene: TRBV19
d_gene: TRBD1
CDR3nt: TGTGCCAGTAGAGGCCCCATGACAGGGCCCAACTCTGGGGCCAACGTCCTGACTTTC
CDR3aa: CASRGPMTGPNSGANVLTF

j_gene: TRBJ1-1
abundance: -
v_gene: TRBV25-1
d_gene: -
CDR3nt: TGTGCCAGCAGTGAAATCTCAGGGCCTGGTAATGAAGCTTTCTTT
CDR3aa: CASSEISGPGNEAFF

j_gene: TRBJ1-2
abundance: -
v_gene: TRBV10-3
d_gene: TRBD1
CDR3nt: TGTGCCATAGCCGGGACAGGGGTTGGCTACACCTTC
CDR3aa: CAIAGTGVGYTF

j_gene: TRBJ2-4
abundance: -
v_gene: TRBV3-1/TRBV3-2
d_gene: -
CDR3nt: TGTGCCAGCAGCCAAGAGGGGGGCAAAAACATTCAGTACTTC
CDR3aa: CASSQEGGKNIQYF

j_gene: TRBJ2-7
abundance: once
v_gene: TRBV6-2/TRBV6-3
d_gene: TRBD2
CDR3nt: TGTGCCAGCAGTTTATCTAGCGGTGGGAACGAGCAGTACTTC
CDR3aa: CASSLSSGGNEQYF